This T cell receptor (beta chain) was sequenced during a study of blood T cell repertoires in COVID-19. Turning to the study itself: Sample material is recorded as cDNA or gDNA derived from T cells, B-cell-depleted T cells, or PBMCs.

This clone has a handful of counts. Only in-frame clones appear in the TCRdb table, and some are missing; sequencing was by immunoSEQ multiplex PCR. The sample holds around 25,000 clones; roughly 89% are singletons and the top ten take 8% to 10%. CDR1 and CDR2 (germline): SGHVS, FQNEAQ. This CDR3 has 16 residues. Trimming took off 1 base at V and 0 bases at J, with 13 bases between the two ends. The gene calls are TRBV7-8 and TRBJ2-7; D is possibly TRBD1 (5 bases). This clonotype originated in a human donor with active COVID-19. The donor label of this sample is uncertain. Sequencing was performed on peripheral blood. The CDR3 region has the DNA TGTGCCAGCAGCTTAGTGGCCAGGGCCAACTCCTACGAGCAGTACTTC. Encoded protein: CASSLVARANSYEQYF.